This record covers a single T cell receptor (beta chain). The data were obtained in a study of cytomegalovirus exposure and HLA in healthy donors. Study as a whole: Researchers previously reported finding fewer than 140 million unique TCR beta sequences from about 200 million T cells.

The study ran its PCR with 60 Vbeta and 13 Jbeta primers. Here immunoSEQ multiplex PCR was the method, and the copy in TCRdb shows in-frame clones only, minus some. Recorded for this sample: over 75,000 clones. Trimming took 4 bases from V and 6 from J; bases not matched to a gene: 11. Looked up from germline, CDR1 is LGHNT and CDR2 is FRNRAP. The CDR3 totals 17 residues. This sequence originates from a man aged 45-65 years in good health and CMV-seronegative. Sequencing input: PBMCs. V is TRBV12-5 and J is TRBJ1-6; 8 nucleotides line up with TRBD1. The CDR3 DNA follows: TGTGCTAGTGGTTCCGCCCAAGGACAGGGCGGTAATTCACCCCTCCACTTT. Translation: CASGSAQGQGGNSPLHF.